A single sample is the source of the 8 T cell receptor beta chains below, sequenced in a study of OX40 agonist ivuxolimab in advanced cancers. Method: immunoSEQ multiplex PCR; TCRdb's copy keeps in-frame clones and lacks some. In the table there are nearly 80,000 clones, less than 85% of which are singletons. The source was CD4+ or CD8+ T cells sorted from blood, collected in a trial of the OX40 agonist ivuxolimab. These receptors were taken from an adult with an advanced solid tumor such as melanoma, head and neck, liver or kidney cancer.

This clone was seen only once. This chain joins TRBV7-9 and TRBJ1-2; D is possibly TRBD1 (6 bases). Germline V CDR1 and CDR2: SEHNR, FQNEAQ (reference sequence). V was clipped by 1 base and J by 4 bases, with 13 bases between them. The CDR3 is 15 amino acids. The CDR3: CASSLVADSPYGYTF. CDR3 sequence (DNA): TGTGCCAGCAGCTTAGTGGCGGACAGCCCCTATGGCTACACCTTC.

The V call is TRBV30, the J call TRBJ2-2; D may be TRBD1 or TRBD2 (6 bases each). The CDR3 covers 17 residues. The V gene lost 6 bases and the J gene lost 5 bases, with 25 bases spanning the gap. Germline V gene sequence: CDR1 GTSNPN, CDR2 SVGIG (reference sequence). CDR3 DNA sequence: TGTGCCTGTGACAGGACTACCGCCCGGAGCGGGACCGGGGAGCTGTTTTTT. It is translated as CACDRTTARSGTGELFF.

J is TRBJ2-3 and V is TRBV27, with D tentatively TRBD2 (6 bases). This CDR3 spans 13 amino acids. From germline, CDR1 is MNHEY and CDR2 SMNVEV (reference sequence). V shed 4 bases and J shed 4 bases, with 9 bases lying between them. CDR3 nucleotides: TGTGCCAGCAGTTGGAGGGCCGCAGATACGCAGTATTTT. This translates into CASSWRAADTQYF.

This clone was detected only a few times. V is TRBV2 and J is TRBJ1-3; a weak D match, TRBD1 (5 bases). Germline V CDR1 and CDR2: SNHLY, FYNNEI. The CDR3 has 13 residues. Trimming cost V 7 bases and J 0 bases, with 7 bases left between them. The CDR3: CASKRGSGNTIYF. DNA for the CDR3: TGTGCCAGCAAAAGGGGCTCTGGAAACACCATATATTTT.

V and J are TRBV9 and TRBJ1-3, with no clear D. V lost 3 bases, J lost 2 bases, and 9 bases lay in between. Germline V gives CDR1 SGDLS, CDR2 YYNGEE. This CDR3 has 14 residues. The CDR3 DNA is TGTGCCAGCAGCGGGACCATCACTGGAAACACCATATATTTT. It translates to CASSGTITGNTIYF.

In this sample, this clone turned up a few times. The rearrangement uses TRBV5-1 and TRBJ2-3; D ambiguous. Deletions cut 0 bases from V and 6 bases from J, with 8 bases between. This CDR3 spans 13 amino acids. Germline V gene data show CDR1 as SGHRS and CDR2 as YFSETQ. Here the CDR3 DNA reads TGCGCCAGCAGCTTGGGGCTTGCCGATACGCAGTATTTT. Its translation: CASSLGLADTQYF.

The chain joins TRBV9 to TRBJ2-5; TRBD1 is a possible D gene (5 bases). The germline V gene encodes CDR1 SGDLS and CDR2 YYNGEE. The CDR3 has 15 residues. Trimming stripped 3 bases from V and 4 bases from J, with 16 bases between. CDR3: CASSARALVGETQYF. CDR3 bases: TGTGCCAGCAGCGCCAGGGCGTTGGTGGGAGAGACCCAGTACTTC.

The V gene is TRBV6-4, the J gene TRBJ2-3; D is ambiguous. This CDR3 comprises 11 residues. V shed 4 bases and J shed 4 bases, with 3 bases lying between them. Germline CDR1 MRHNA, CDR2 SNTAGT. The CDR3 loop reads CASSGADTQYF. CDR3 sequence (DNA): TGTGCCAGCAGTGGGGCAGATACGCAGTATTTT.